A selection of T cell receptor beta chains follows, all from one sample in a study of blood T cell repertoires in COVID-19. Repertoires were generated with immunoSEQ multiplex PCR, while TCRdb's copy carries only in-frame clones and drops some. Among about 490,000 clones listed, approximately 83% were seen once. The source material was peripheral blood. The origin of the receptors is a human donor in a cohort sampled during active COVID-19. Each CDR3 is given with its conserved first and last residue. D genes are given only for firm matches. The size entry is marked missing in some rows and otherwise reads once, few, many or a size class.

V gene	J gene	D gene	clone size	CDR3 length	CDR3 protein	CDR3 DNA
TRBV7-2	TRBJ2-7	TRBD1	NA	16	CASSLGAGGFSYEQYF	TGTGCCAGCAGCTTAGGGGCAGGGGGCTTCTCCTACGAGCAGTACTTC
TRBV4-3	TRBJ2-1	TRBD2	NA	18	CASSQGLAEQSSYNEQFF	TGCGCCAGCAGCCAGGGACTAGCGGAACAGAGCTCCTACAATGAGCAGTTCTTC
TRBV18	TRBJ2-3	NA	few	13	CASSPTITDTQYF	TGTGCCAGCTCACCGACAATTACAGATACGCAGTATTTT
TRBV3-1/TRBV3-2	TRBJ1-1	TRBD1	NA	13	CASSQADRGEAFF	TGTGCCAGCAGCCAGGCTGACAGGGGTGAAGCTTTCTTT
TRBV30	TRBJ2-3	TRBD2	NA	16	CAWRRWEGRGTDTQYF	TGTGCCTGGAGGAGGTGGGAGGGCCGGGGGACAGATACGCAGTATTTT
TRBV3-1/TRBV3-2	TRBJ1-2	NA	NA	16	CASSQRDIGTRYGYTF	TGTGCCAGCAGCCAAAGAGATATCGGGACAAGGTATGGCTACACCTTC
TRBV27	TRBJ2-2	NA	NA	15	CASSHNRVGTGELFF	TGTGCCAGCAGCCACAACAGGGTGGGCACCGGGGAGCTGTTTTTT
TRBV18	TRBJ2-7	TRBD2	NA	14	CASSPTSGSYEQYF	TGTGCCAGCTCACCGACTAGCGGATCCTACGAGCAGTACTTC
TRBV5-4	TRBJ2-1	TRBD1	NA	14	CASSRDRVYNEQFF	TGTGCCAGCAGCAGGGACAGGGTCTACAATGAGCAGTTCTTC
TRBV19	TRBJ1-5	TRBD1	NA	15	CASSIWTGRSQPQHF	TGTGCCAGTAGTATATGGACAGGGAGGAGTCAGCCCCAGCATTTT
TRBV27	TRBJ1-1	NA	NA	12	CASSLFGGMAFF	TGTGCCAGCAGTTTATTTGGGGGGATGGCTTTCTTT
TRBV28	TRBJ2-7	NA	few	14	CASRVTSVRSEQYF	TGTGCCAGCAGGGTGACTAGTGTACGAAGCGAGCAGTACTTC
TRBV4-3	TRBJ2-7	NA	NA	15	CASTWRRETSYEQYF	TGCGCCAGCACCTGGCGCCGGGAAACTTCCTACGAGCAGTACTTC
TRBV5-1	TRBJ2-2	TRBD2	NA	14	CASSSQREAGELFF	TGCGCCAGCAGCTCCCAGCGGGAGGCCGGGGAGCTGTTTTTT
TRBV29-1	TRBJ2-7	TRBD1	NA	12	CSVSGQPYEQYF	TGCAGCGTTTCGGGACAGCCGTACGAGCAGTACTTC
TRBV5-4	TRBJ1-2	NA	once	12	CASSSDGVGYTF	TGTGCCAGCAGCTCGGACGGGGTGGGCTACACCTTC
TRBV7-2	TRBJ2-7	TRBD1	few	15	CASSLRAGGPYEQYF	TGTGCCAGCAGCTTAAGGGCAGGGGGCCCCTACGAGCAGTACTTC
TRBV5-4	TRBJ1-2	NA	NA	13	CASQTQGFYGYTF	TGTGCCAGCCAAACCCAGGGTTTCTATGGCTACACCTTC
TRBV7-2	TRBJ1-4	TRBD1	NA	15	CASSSRQGGNEKLFF	TGTGCCAGCAGCTCCAGACAGGGGGGTAATGAAAAACTGTTTTTT
TRBV2	TRBJ1-2	NA	NA	14	CASSALQNHYGYTF	TGTGCCAGCAGTGCCCTTCAGAACCACTATGGCTACACCTTC
TRBV15	TRBJ1-2	NA	NA	15	CATSRDVAPHYGYTF	TGTGCCACCAGCAGAGATGTGGCCCCCCACTATGGCTACACCTTC
TRBV11-1	TRBJ1-1	NA	NA	13	CASSLGGNTEAFF	TGTGCCAGCAGCTTAGGAGGTAACACTGAAGCTTTCTTT
TRBV29-1	TRBJ1-4	TRBD1	NA	13	CSVVGTEGEKLFF	TGCAGCGTTGTGGGGACAGAGGGTGAAAAACTGTTTTTT
TRBV3-1/TRBV3-2	TRBJ1-2	TRBD1	once	13	CASSQGQGTGYTF	TGTGCCAGCAGCCAAGGACAGGGTACAGGCTACACCTTC
TRBV20-1	TRBJ2-7	TRBD2	NA	12	CSAGGGGYEQYF	TGCAGTGCTGGTGGGGGGGGATACGAGCAGTACTTC
TRBV2	TRBJ1-5	NA	once	13	CASSSYSNQPQHF	TGTGCCAGCAGTTCTTATAGCAATCAGCCCCAGCATTTT
TRBV3-1/TRBV3-2	TRBJ2-5	NA	NA	13	CASSQDPSQTQYF	TGTGCCAGCAGCCAAGATCCGAGCCAGACCCAGTACTTC
TRBV18	TRBJ1-1	NA	NA	15	CASSPDPGVNTEAFF	TGTGCCAGCTCACCCGACCCCGGGGTGAACACTGAAGCTTTCTTT
TRBV6-5	TRBJ2-7	NA	NA	16	CASSYRPGTLTYEQYF	TGTGCCAGCAGTTACCGTCCAGGGACACTCACCTACGAGCAGTACTTC
TRBV27	TRBJ2-7	TRBD1	NA	15	CASSSPGQGVGEQYF	TGTGCCAGCAGTTCTCCGGGACAGGGGGTTGGCGAGCAGTACTTC
TRBV30	TRBJ1-6	TRBD1	NA	16	CAWSVQGVMYGSPLHF	TGTGCCTGGAGTGTACAGGGGGTGATGTACGGCTCACCCCTCCACTTT
TRBV5-6	TRBJ1-2	NA	NA	17	CASSLFLGRQPFGGYTF	TGTGCCAGCAGCTTGTTCCTCGGACGACAGCCCTTCGGAGGCTACACCTTC
TRBV30	TRBJ2-5	NA	NA	14	CAWSVLGYQETQYF	TGTGCCTGGAGTGTACTAGGGTACCAAGAGACCCAGTACTTC
TRBV19	TRBJ2-6	NA	NA	15	CASSTRSSGANVLTF	TGTGCCAGTAGTACTCGGAGCTCTGGGGCCAACGTCCTGACTTTC
TRBV12-3/TRBV12-4	TRBJ2-5	TRBD1	NA	13	CASGQGAQETQYF	TGTGCCAGCGGCCAGGGGGCCCAAGAGACCCAGTACTTC
TRBV7-9	TRBJ2-1	TRBD1	NA	16	CASSLTGTGVSNEQFF	TGTGCCAGCAGCCTAACCGGGACAGGGGTATCCAATGAGCAGTTCTTC
TRBV6-1	TRBJ1-6	NA	few	15	CASSDGTLDSAPLHF	TGTGCCAGCAGTGATGGGACATTGGATTCCGCGCCCCTCCACTTT
TRBV12-3/TRBV12-4	TRBJ2-3	NA	NA	13	CASSFGDPDTQYF	TGTGCCAGCAGTTTCGGGGATCCAGATACGCAGTATTTT
TRBV6-5	TRBJ1-6	NA	NA	13	CASSPGLDSPLHF	TGTGCCAGCAGTCCAGGGTTGGATTCACCCCTCCACTTT
TRBV16	TRBJ2-7	NA	NA	15	CASSQSGALSYEQYF	TGTGCCAGCAGCCAATCGGGCGCCCTCTCCTACGAGCAGTACTTC
TRBV2	TRBJ2-2	NA	NA	13	CASSEQRAGELFF	TGTGCCAGCAGTGAACAGAGGGCCGGGGAGCTGTTTTTT
TRBV6-5	TRBJ1-1	NA	NA	14	CASMYRVSGTEAFF	TGTGCCAGCATGTACAGGGTTTCTGGCACTGAAGCTTTCTTT
TRBV11-2	TRBJ1-1	TRBD1	NA	19	CASSLDPWTGVRTNTEAFF	TGTGCCAGCAGCTTAGATCCATGGACAGGGGTAAGGACGAACACTGAAGCTTTCTTT
TRBV14	TRBJ2-3	TRBD2	NA	15	CASSQVSGRIDTQYF	TGTGCCAGCAGCCAAGTTAGCGGGAGGATAGATACGCAGTATTTT